This is a list of T cell receptor beta chains from one sample in a study of OX40 agonist ivuxolimab in advanced cancers. Measured with immunoSEQ multiplex PCR; TCRdb has only the in-frame clones, and not every one. The sample holds around 88,000 clones; 90% to 95% are singletons and the top ten take 0.51%. The sequencing used CD4+ or CD8+ T cells sorted from blood, collected in a trial of the OX40 agonist ivuxolimab. The receptors here all came from an adult with an advanced solid tumor such as melanoma, head and neck, liver or kidney cancer. The CDR3 runs from the conserved cysteine through the conserved F or W. A D gene is named only where the DNA matches it firmly.

J: TRBJ2-5
V: TRBV11-3
D: -
DNA: TGTGCCAGCAGTATCCTGACTCCGGCGGGACAAGAGACCCAGTACTTC
CDR3: CASSILTPAGQETQYF

J: TRBJ1-5
V: TRBV6-1
D: -
DNA: TGTGCCAGCAGGTACAGCAATCAGCCCCAGCATTTT
CDR3: CASRYSNQPQHF

J: TRBJ2-7
V: TRBV5-5
D: TRBD2
DNA: TGTGCCAGCGAACGAGCGGGGGACGCCTACGAGCAGTACTTC
CDR3: CASERAGDAYEQYF

J: TRBJ1-1
V: TRBV6-1
D: -
DNA: TGTGCCAGCAGATCACAGGACCAAGCTTTCTTT
CDR3: CASRSQDQAFF

J: TRBJ1-3
V: TRBV30
D: -
DNA: TGTGCCTGGAGTGTACGAGGGGCACTGGGAAACACCATATATTTT
CDR3: CAWSVRGALGNTIYF

J: TRBJ2-7
V: TRBV9
D: TRBD2
DNA: TGTGCCAGCAGCGTAGCGGGTAGCGGGCCCTACGAGCAGTACTTC
CDR3: CASSVAGSGPYEQYF

J: TRBJ2-5
V: TRBV19
D: -
DNA: TGTGCCAGTAGGTCCGAGCGAGGAGAGACCCAGTACTTC
CDR3: CASRSERGETQYF

J: TRBJ2-5
V: TRBV21-1
D: -
DNA: TGTGCCACCCAGGAGTGGACGGATCAAGAGACCCAGTACTTC
CDR3: CATQEWTDQETQYF

J: TRBJ2-7
V: TRBV9
D: TRBD2
DNA: TGTGCCAGCAGCGTAGGCGGGAGAGGGTACGAGCAGTACTTC
CDR3: CASSVGGRGYEQYF

J: TRBJ1-1
V: TRBV2
D: -
DNA: TGTGCCAGCAGTGAACAAGACAACACTGAAGCTTTCTTT
CDR3: CASSEQDNTEAFF